The sequence of this T cell receptor beta chain was determined in a study of cytomegalovirus exposure and HLA in healthy donors. The PCR ran on 60 Vbeta and 13 Jbeta primers. Using immunoSEQ multiplex PCR, the repertoire was profiled, and TCRdb retains in-frame clones only, with some absent. This table holds about 98,000 clones, approximately 80% found once. Overall study findings and caveats: Among the sequence variants, a highly shared cluster was likely an artifact of sequencing. Overall, 164 TCR beta chains were annotated as cytomegalovirus-associated.

Germline V gene data show CDR1 as SGHDT and CDR2 as YYEEEE. The V and J ends lost 4 bases and 4 bases, in that order; junction bases with no gene match: 10. The CDR3 has 17 residues. Note on this clone: Its antigen is undetermined.

Sequenced input: PBMCs. The clonotype originates from a female donor in good health and CMV-seropositive. The chain links TRBV5-6 to TRBJ2-3, with TRBD2 matching over 12 bases. CDR3 DNA sequence: TGTGCCAGCAGCCCCTTTCTAGCGGGAGGGAGCTCAGATACGCAGTATTTT. Its protein product is CASSPFLAGGSSDTQYF.